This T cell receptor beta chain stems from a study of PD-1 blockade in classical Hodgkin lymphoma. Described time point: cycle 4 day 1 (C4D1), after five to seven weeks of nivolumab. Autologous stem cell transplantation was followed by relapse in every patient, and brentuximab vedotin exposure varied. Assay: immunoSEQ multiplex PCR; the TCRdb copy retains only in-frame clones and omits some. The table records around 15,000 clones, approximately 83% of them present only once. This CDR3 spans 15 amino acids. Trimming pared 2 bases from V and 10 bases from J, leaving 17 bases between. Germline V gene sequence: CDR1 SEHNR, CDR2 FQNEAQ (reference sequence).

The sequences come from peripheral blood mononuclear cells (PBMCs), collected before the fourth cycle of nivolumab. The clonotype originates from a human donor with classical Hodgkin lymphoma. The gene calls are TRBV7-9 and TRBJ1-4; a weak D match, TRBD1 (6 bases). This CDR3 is CASSLMASQGLKLFF. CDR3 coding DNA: TGTGCCAGCAGCTTAATGGCCTCACAGGGCTTAAAACTGTTTTTT.